The clone carrying this T cell receptor (beta chain) was counted between two and nine times. Per the germline V gene, CDR1 is GTSNPN and CDR2 is SVGIG (reference sequence). The V end was cut by 2 bases, the J end by 0 bases, with 7 bases between. CDR3 length: 13 residues. This entry comes from a study of blood T cell repertoires in COVID-19. Study-wide background: Researchers got acute and convalescent COVID-19 samples from the United States, Italy and Spain. The analysed material was cDNA or gDNA that came from T cells, B-cell-depleted T cells, or PBMCs.

Authors' data handling: Amplification with reference gene primers provided the estimates of nucleated cell counts. The data were produced by immunoSEQ multiplex PCR, yet TCRdb's version contains in-frame clones alone and is incomplete. V, J and clone size are taken as reported in that table, and D and trimming were inferred from the DNA itself. Counted here are 150,000 to 200,000 clones, around two thirds occurring once; the ten biggest clones make up around 3%. The specimen sequenced was peripheral blood. The chain couples TRBV30 to TRBJ2-5, with no clear D. This receptor was identified in an elderly woman with acute or convalescent COVID-19. The CDR3 DNA reads TGTGCCTGGAGTAAACGGTACCAAGAGACCCAGTACTTC. Its translation is CAWSKRYQETQYF.